This T cell receptor (beta chain) was documented in a study of Ad26.COV2.S vaccination and SARS-CoV-2 variants. The repertoire was sequenced with immunoSEQ multiplex PCR; TCRdb's copy has only in-frame clones and lacks some. The sample holds some 330,000 clones, about 90% seen once. Trimming pared 3 bases from V and 0 bases from J, leaving 13 bases between. This CDR3 comprises 15 residues. Germline CDR1 SGHRS, CDR2 YFSETQ. Indicated treatment: roughly 18 received Ad26.COV2.S at low or high dose, single or two shots; several received placebo; per-sample allocation not given. Material that was analyzed had been drawn on day 63 after the first vaccine or placebo injection.

This TCR was sampled from a person between 18 and 59 years old who received the Ad26.COV2.S COVID-19 vaccine or a placebo. This material consisted of peripheral blood, taken in a trial of Ad26.COV2.S vaccine versus placebo. The gene calls are TRBV5-1 and TRBJ2-7, with D perhaps TRBD2 (6 bases). CDR3 in DNA: TGCGCCAGCAGCTCCCGGGAGCTTTCCTCCTACGAGCAGTACTTC. Protein sequence: CASSSRELSSYEQYF.